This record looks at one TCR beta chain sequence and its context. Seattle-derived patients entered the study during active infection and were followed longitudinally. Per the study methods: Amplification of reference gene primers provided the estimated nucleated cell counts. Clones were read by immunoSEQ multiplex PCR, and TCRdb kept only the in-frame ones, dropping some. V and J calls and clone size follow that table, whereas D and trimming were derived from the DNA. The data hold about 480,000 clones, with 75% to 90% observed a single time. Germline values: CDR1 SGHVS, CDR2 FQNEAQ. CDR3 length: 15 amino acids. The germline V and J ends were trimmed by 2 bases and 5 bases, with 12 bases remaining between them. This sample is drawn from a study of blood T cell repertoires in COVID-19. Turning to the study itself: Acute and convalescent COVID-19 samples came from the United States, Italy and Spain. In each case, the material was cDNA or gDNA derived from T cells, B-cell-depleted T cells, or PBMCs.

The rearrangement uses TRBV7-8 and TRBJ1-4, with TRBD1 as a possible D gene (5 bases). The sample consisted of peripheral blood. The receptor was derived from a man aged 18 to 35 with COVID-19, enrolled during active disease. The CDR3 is CASSLSTVWNEKLFF. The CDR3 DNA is TGTGCCAGCAGCTTATCGACAGTGTGGAATGAAAAACTGTTTTTT.